Reported below is one T cell receptor (beta chain). Its antigen is undetermined. The same CDR3 is also encoded by other DNA sequences in this sample. This table comes from immunoSEQ multiplex PCR, and its TCRdb copy is limited to in-frame clones, with some not included. The repertoire holds hundreds of thousands of clones, with 85% to 95% as singletons. Germline values: CDR1 SGDLS, CDR2 YYNGEE. The CDR3 covers 14 residues. V was trimmed by 0 bases and J by 0 bases, leaving 5 bases between them. This specimen comes from a study of shared clonotypes between healthy human individuals. Study conclusions and caveats: Non-shared clonotypes displayed generation probabilities falling below those of clonotypes present in all four donors.

CD45RO-negative cells were positively selected for CCR7, leaving out terminally differentiated effector memory CD45RA+ cells. The chain is built from TRBV9 and TRBJ2-3; tentatively, D is TRBD1 or TRBD2 (5 bases each). The sample comprised naive CD8+ T cells sorted from blood. The sequence was obtained from a man in his thirties or forties in good health. CDR3 DNA: TGTGCCAGCAGCGTAGGGGGGAGCACAGATACGCAGTATTTT. Its translation: CASSVGGSTDTQYF.